The T cell receptor beta chain under discussion was sequenced for a study of liver allograft versus peripheral blood T cells. Across the whole study: Recipients' peripheral blood T cell receptor repertoires were compared with those in transplanted livers. Overall study findings and caveats: Liver allograft T cell receptor repertoires were reported to differ from peripheral blood repertoires.

TCRdb re-analysed the reads in MiXCR, keeping a single row per CDR3 protein. The top ten clones hold more than 9.5% of a sample with over 15,000 distinct CDR3 sequences, roughly 21% of them seen once. On this clonotype itself: The antigen is undetermined.

This clonotype originated in a human patient who had a liver transplant. A share of the T cells may be of graft donor origin.

The CDR3 here is CAWRRVRSTEAFF. DNA of the CDR3: TGTGCCTGGAGAAGAGTCCGGTCGACTGAAGCTTTCTTT. The V gene is TRBV30, the J gene TRBJ1-1; D call uncertain. The CDR3 is 13 amino acids. The V end lost 3 bases, the J end lost 5 bases, and 13 bases lay between the germline ends. Looked up from germline, CDR1 is GTSNPN and CDR2 is SVGIG (reference sequence).